Listed below are T cell receptor beta chains from one sample, sequenced in a study of T-cell memory formation after mild COVID-19. One entry per CDR3 protein results from TCRdb running MiXCR on the 5' RACE reads. The data contain 150,000 or so distinct CDR3 sequences, around 15% of them seen just once; the ten biggest clones take up 14%. Sequences were obtained from PBMCs or a T cell subset sorted from them (not recorded which). These TCRs come from an adult woman who had mild COVID-19 (a few samples of this study predate the infection). Cell type and time point are not known. CDR3s include the opening cysteine and the closing phenylalanine or tryptophan. Fields, in order: J gene, D gene, V gene, clone size, CDR3 DNA, CDR3 protein. A D gene is named only where the DNA matches it firmly. Expanded clones are given a class, and other clones once, few, many or no size at all.

>TRBJ2-1|TRBD2|TRBV24-1|few
TGTGCCACCAGTGATTTGGCTAGCGGGAACCTTGAGCAGTTCTTC
CATSDLASGNLEQFF
>TRBJ1-1|TRBD1|TRBV5-1|few
TGCGCCAGCAGCTTGGAAGGGACAGGGGTTGTTCCTTTCTTT
CASSLEGTGVVPFF
>TRBJ2-1|TRBD2|TRBV24-1|NA
TGTGCCACCAGTGTACTAGCGGGTGGTAACAATGAGCAGTTCTTC
CATSVLAGGNNEQFF
>TRBJ2-3|TRBD2|TRBV12-3/TRBV12-4|many
TGTGCCAGCAGTCTCGGACTAGCGGGTGTTGGGGCAGATACGCAGTATTTT
CASSLGLAGVGADTQYF
>TRBJ2-7|TRBD1|TRBV5-1|NA
TGCGCCAGCAGCCCTGGAGCAGGGGGCAGGGACGAGCAGTACTTC
CASSPGAGGRDEQYF
>TRBJ2-1|NA|TRBV11-2|NA
TGTGCCAGCAGCTCCCGGGGTGGGAGAACCTTTCGGTCCTACAATGAGCAGTTCTTC
CASSSRGGRTFRSYNEQFF
>TRBJ1-2|NA|TRBV15|few
TGTGCCACCAGCAAGCAGGGTAACTATGGCTACACCTTC
CATSKQGNYGYTF
>TRBJ2-3|NA|TRBV5-5|few
TGTGCCAGCAGCCGACCCATACAGGGGAATCAAGCGGGAGACCCAGATACGCAGTATTTT
CASSRPIQGNQAGDPDTQYF
>TRBJ2-3|TRBD2|TRBV25-1|NA
TGTGACAGCAGTGAATCTGGGGGGGCAGATACGCAGTATTTT
CDSSESGGADTQYF
>TRBJ2-7|NA|TRBV5-5|few
TGTGCCAGCAGCTTGGGACCAGATACCTACGAGCAGTACTTC
CASSLGPDTYEQYF
>TRBJ2-7|TRBD2|TRBV2|few
TGTGCCAGCAGTGAGAACGGCGGGAGAAGTCACGAGCAGTACTTC
CASSENGGRSHEQYF
>TRBJ2-1|TRBD2|TRBV7-9|NA
TGTGCCAGCAGCCCTGGGTCGGGGACTAGGAAGTTCTTC
CASSPGSGTRKFF
>TRBJ2-7|NA|TRBV3-1|few
TGTGCCAGCGGCCCCAGGGGTTCCTACGAGCAGTACTTC
CASGPRGSYEQYF
>TRBJ1-5|NA|TRBV12-3/TRBV12-4|NA
TGTGCCAGCAGTTTAGTTAGGGTTGGTCAGCCCCAGCATTTT
CASSLVRVGQPQHF
>TRBJ2-1|TRBD2|TRBV7-9|NA
TGTGCCAGCAGCCTACTAGGGACTAGCTCATACAATGAGCAGTTCTTC
CASSLLGTSSYNEQFF
>TRBJ1-2|NA|TRBV7-2|few
TGTGCCAGCAGCTCCCCGGGGGGAGGCTATGGCTACACCTTC
CASSSPGGGYGYTF
>TRBJ2-1|NA|TRBV4-2|NA
TGTGCCAGCAGCCAAGAGCGGCTTGGGGATTTTTATAAAGCCTCCTACAATGAGCAGTTCTTC
CASSQERLGDFYKASYNEQFF
>TRBJ1-2|NA|TRBV7-6|few
TGTGCCAGCAGCTTCGGCTACTACTATGGCTACACCTTC
CASSFGYYYGYTF
>TRBJ2-3|TRBD2|TRBV24-1|NA
TGTGCCACCAGCGGACTAGCGGTCACAGATACGCAGTATTTT
CATSGLAVTDTQYF
>TRBJ2-7|TRBD1|TRBV29-1|NA
TGCAGCGTTGTGCGACAGGGCTCCTACGAGCAGTACTTC
CSVVRQGSYEQYF
>TRBJ1-1|TRBD1|TRBV6-5|NA
TGTGCCAGCAGGACAGGGGGCTATGTGAACACTGAAGCTTTCTTT
CASRTGGYVNTEAFF
>TRBJ1-4|TRBD1|TRBV5-1|few
TGCGCCAGCAGCCACTCCGGGACAGAGGAAAAACTGTTTTTT
CASSHSGTEEKLFF
>TRBJ2-1|TRBD1|TRBV7-9|few
TGTGCCAGCAGCTGGGATCAGGGGGACGTGAGCGAGCAGTTCTTC
CASSWDQGDVSEQFF
>TRBJ2-3|TRBD2|TRBV6-2/TRBV6-3|NA
TGTGCCAGCAAGGCGGGAGGAGGGAATACGCAGTATTTT
CASKAGGGNTQYF
>TRBJ2-1|TRBD2|TRBV7-9|many
TGTGCCAGCAGCTTAGCCCTAGCGGGGGCCTACAATGAGCAGTTCTTC
CASSLALAGAYNEQFF
>TRBJ2-5|TRBD1|TRBV12-3/TRBV12-4|NA
TGTGCCAGCACATTCACCCGGGGACAGGCCGGCCAAGAGACCCAGTACTTC
CASTFTRGQAGQETQYF
>TRBJ2-7|NA|TRBV10-3|few
TGTGCCATTTTAGACGGGATCGAGTCCTACGAGCAGTACTTC
CAILDGIESYEQYF
>TRBJ2-1|NA|TRBV24-1|NA
TGTGCCACCAGTGATCATGACAGATCCCTTTACAATGAGCAGTTCTTC
CATSDHDRSLYNEQFF
>TRBJ2-2|NA|TRBV7-9|NA
TGTGCCAGCCCAAAATCGCGGCCAAAGAACACCGGGGAGCTGTTTTTT
CASPKSRPKNTGELFF
>TRBJ2-1|NA|TRBV29-1|many
TGCAGCGCCGGACAGAACCTGTACAATGAGCAGTTCTTC
CSAGQNLYNEQFF
>TRBJ1-2|TRBD1|TRBV12-3/TRBV12-4|NA
TGTGCCACAGTGGGACAGGGAGATGGCTACACCTTC
CATVGQGDGYTF
>TRBJ2-5|NA|TRBV18|NA
TGTGCCAGCTCACCACGCGCCAGGGAGACCCAGTACTTC
CASSPRARETQYF
>TRBJ2-1|TRBD2|TRBV5-1|few
TGCGCCAGCAGCACCGGACTAGTAGGGAATGAGCAGTTCTTC
CASSTGLVGNEQFF
>TRBJ2-2|NA|TRBV24-1|NA
TGTGCCGCCTTGGGACAGAACACCGGGGAGCTGTTTTTT
CAALGQNTGELFF
>TRBJ2-5|TRBD2|TRBV5-6|many
TGTGCCAGCAGCTCTACCGGGACTAGCGGGGGAGGGGCAGAGACCCAGTACTTC
CASSSTGTSGGGAETQYF
>TRBJ2-1|TRBD2|TRBV7-8|NA
TGTGCCAGCAGCCTCAATAGCGGGAGGGCTTCCCACAATGAGCAGTTCTTC
CASSLNSGRASHNEQFF
>TRBJ1-1|NA|TRBV5-1|few
TGCGCCAGCAGCTTGTCTTACTCCCCTAAGGGTGGTGAAGCTTTCTTT
CASSLSYSPKGGEAFF
>TRBJ1-5|NA|TRBV2|many
TGTGCCAGCAACCAAGTCCAGGTTGGACAGCCCCAGCATTTT
CASNQVQVGQPQHF
>TRBJ2-7|NA|TRBV29-1|NA
TGCAGCGTCAAGATTTGGGCCGTATACGAGCAGTACTTC
CSVKIWAVYEQYF
>TRBJ2-1|TRBD2|TRBV20-1|few
TGCAGTGCTAGCGTCGGGACTAGCGGGAGGCCTTGGAGCTCCTACAATGAGCAGTTCTTC
CSASVGTSGRPWSSYNEQFF
>TRBJ2-7|TRBD1|TRBV6-5|few
TGTGCCAGCAGTTATAAGTGGGGACAGGGGGCATCCTACGAGCAGTACTTC
CASSYKWGQGASYEQYF
>TRBJ2-1|NA|TRBV7-8|NA
TGTGCCAGCAGCTTTACAGGAAGCTCCTACAATGAGCAGTTCTTC
CASSFTGSSYNEQFF
>TRBJ2-7|TRBD1|TRBV12-3/TRBV12-4|NA
TGTGCCAGCAGTCTCGACAGGGACTACGAGCAGTACTTC
CASSLDRDYEQYF
>TRBJ2-7|TRBD2|TRBV19|NA
TGTGCCAGTAGTATCACAGCGGGAGGAGGAAGCGAGCAGTACTTC
CASSITAGGGSEQYF
>TRBJ1-4|NA|TRBV7-9|many
TGTGCCAGCAGCTCAATCAGGGGCGATGCAACTAATGAAAAACTGTTTTTT
CASSSIRGDATNEKLFF